What follows describes a single T cell receptor (beta chain). Its antigen is unknown. This CDR3 region has 15 residues. CDR1 and CDR2 (germline): SNHLY, FYNNEI. V was trimmed by 4 bases and J by 10 bases, leaving 20 bases between them. TCRdb's table, derived via immunoSEQ multiplex PCR, lists solely in-frame clones and lacks some. Among roughly 250,000 clones listed, approximately 90% were seen once. This entry belongs to a study of cytomegalovirus exposure and HLA in healthy donors. About the research overall: The 120 or so validation repertoires used a platform that matched the one used for the 550 to 800 first-cohort repertoires, as a later analysis reported.

Study-level results: Subsequent analysis revealed that first-cohort TCR clusters tended to co-occur in the 95 to 150 validation repertoires. The study recorded about 160 TCR beta chains that were cytomegalovirus-associated.

The clonotype originates from a young man in good health and CMV-seronegative. This chain joins TRBV2 and TRBJ2-1; a weak D match, TRBD2 (7 bases). The sample consisted of PBMCs. CDR3 amino acids: CASSAGGQSFNEQFF. Here the CDR3 DNA reads TGTGCCAGCAGTGCGGGGGGCCAGAGCTTTAACGAGCAGTTCTTC.